The 32 T cell receptor beta chains below come from one sample, sequenced in a study of shared clonotypes between healthy human individuals. Profiled with immunoSEQ multiplex PCR; TCRdb holds only in-frame clones, not every one. The sample contains 450,000 to 500,000 clones, around 80% of which appear only once. Source material: PBMCs. The receptors come from a woman between 40 and 50 years old in good health. Some clones in this sample may be carry-over from other donors' samples.

This chain connects TRBV6-6 to TRBJ2-7, with D uncertain. V lost 7 bases to trimming and J lost 3 bases, with 13 bases between them. The CDR3 covers 13 residues. In germline, CDR1 is MNHNY, CDR2 SVGAGI (reference sequence). The DNA for the CDR3 is TGTGCCAGCACTCAAAGAAAGGGCTACGAGCAGTACTTC. Protein: CASTQRKGYEQYF.

The rearrangement joins TRBV4-1 to TRBJ2-7; 7 bases align to TRBD1. J lost 2 bases, V lost 0 bases, and 7 bases had no gene match. Germline-derived CDR1 and CDR2 are MGHRA and YSYEKL. This CDR3 has 16 amino acids. The CDR3 nucleotides are TGCGCCAGCAGCCAAGACAGGGGGTTAGGGACCTACGAGCAGTACTTC. Its protein product is CASSQDRGLGTYEQYF.

The rearrangement links TRBV5-4 to TRBJ2-4; a weak D match, TRBD2 (5 bases). This CDR3 region has 15 residues. V gave up 3 bases and J gave up 9 bases, with 19 bases separating them. CDR1 is SGHNT, CDR2 YYREEE, per germline (reference sequence). CDR3 loop: CASSSSSGGRGIQYF. DNA for the CDR3: TGTGCCAGCAGCTCCTCGAGTGGAGGTCGGGGCATTCAGTACTTC. The full variable domain, in which reference TRBV5-4 and TRBJ2-4 provide the parts outside the CDR3, is ETGVTQSPTHLIKTRGQQVTLRCSSQSGHNTVSWYQQALGQGPQFIFQYYREEENGRGNFPPRFSGLQFPNYSSELNVNALELDDSALYLCASSSSSGGRGIQYFGAGTRLSVL.

V gene TRBV2 combines with J gene TRBJ2-1; 8 bases line up with TRBD2. Trimming took 4 bases from V and 1 from J; bases not matched to a gene: 6. Germline-derived CDR1 and CDR2 are SNHLY and FYNNEI. The CDR3 totals 16 residues. In DNA form, the CDR3 reads TGTGCCAGCAGTGTTTTAGCGGGACCATCCTACAATGAGCAGTTCTTC. Translating gives CASSVLAGPSYNEQFF.

CDR3 DNA sequence: TGTGCCAGCTCATATGAGCGGGAGGGCCGGCAGTACTTC. This codes for CASSYEREGRQYF. J is TRBJ2-7 and V is TRBV18; TRBD2 matches at 10 bases. J gave up 9 bases and V 5 bases, and 7 bases lay outside the gene matches. The CDR3 is made up of 13 amino acids. From germline, CDR1 is KGHSH and CDR2 LQKENI.

The chain employs TRBV2 and TRBJ2-5; 9 positions agree with TRBD2. The ends lost 5 bases at V and 5 bases at J; junction bases unmatched: 9. The CDR3 covers 15 residues. Germline V gene lookup returns CDR1 SNHLY and CDR2 FYNNEI. Here the CDR3 DNA reads TGTGCCAGCAGTCTCACGCGGGAGGGCCTGGAGACCCAGTACTTC. It codes for CASSLTREGLETQYF.

Turning to this clone: A junction boundary mismatches the germline segment, possibly from a read error. The chain uses TRBV19 and TRBJ1-1, with D possibly being TRBD1 (5 bases). CDR3 length: 15 residues. Looked up from germline, CDR1 is LNHDA and CDR2 is SQIVND (reference sequence). As DNA, the CDR3 is TGTGCCAGTGAAGATACTGGGGCAGGAGTCACTGAAGCTTCCTTT. Its protein is CASEDTGAGVTEASF.

This rearrangement joins TRBV30 to TRBJ2-3; D is possibly TRBD2 (5 bases). CDR3 length equals 13 residues. The germline V and J ends were trimmed by 7 bases and 0 bases, with 11 bases remaining between them. CDR1 GTSNPN and CDR2 SVGIG come from the germline V gene (reference sequence). CDR3 sequence (DNA): TGTGCCTTGGAGGCCCCTAGCACAGATACGCAGTATTTT. The encoded protein is CALEAPSTDTQYF.

This chain links TRBV28 with TRBJ1-6; D is uncertain. Per the germline V gene, CDR1 is MDHEN and CDR2 is SYDVKM. The CDR3 length is 11 residues. The ends were cut back, 5 bases at V and 6 bases at J, with 2 bases in the middle. CDR3 DNA: TGTGCCAGCAGTATTAATTCACCCCTCCACTTT. As protein: CASSINSPLHF.

This clone was seen many times. V and J are TRBV19 and TRBJ2-1; 9 bases fit TRBD1. Germline V gene sequence: CDR1 LNHDA, CDR2 SQIVND (reference sequence). J was trimmed by 5 bases and V by 3 bases; bases with no gene match: 5. This CDR3 has 15 amino acids. In nucleotides, the CDR3 is TGTGCCAGTAGTATGACAGGGGGTAGCAACAATGAGCAGTTCTTC. Translated, it gives CASSMTGGSNNEQFF. Variable domain in full (rest from reference TRBV19 and TRBJ2-1): DGGITQSPKYLFRKEGQNVTLSCEQNLNHDAMYWYRQDPGQGLRLIYYSQIVNDFQKGDIAEGYSVSREKKESFPLTVTSAQKNPTAFYLCASSMTGGSNNEQFFGPGTRLTVL.

The DNA for the CDR3 is TGTGCCAGCAGTACCTCTAGCGGGCGTTCCTACAATGAGCAGTTCTTC. Translating it yields CASSTSSGRSYNEQFF. This chain joins TRBV25-1 and TRBJ2-1; 8 bases map to TRBD2. Germline V gene data show CDR1 as MGHDK and CDR2 as SYGVNS. This CDR3 is built from 16 residues. V lost 5 bases, J lost 1 base, and 7 bases stayed unmatched.

This rearrangement joins TRBV27 to TRBJ2-6, with unresolved D. Germline CDR1 is MNHEY and CDR2 is SMNVEV (reference sequence). The CDR3 spans 16 residues. V was trimmed by 2 bases and J by 0 bases, leaving 8 bases between them. This CDR3 is CASSLVQNSGANVLTF. CDR3 DNA sequence: TGTGCCAGCAGTTTAGTTCAGAACTCTGGGGCCAACGTCCTGACTTTC.

Note on this clone: This may arise from a read error, as a much more abundant clone is one base away. The chain combines TRBV5-4 with TRBJ1-1, with D possibly TRBD1 on 6 matching bases. The CDR3 totals 14 residues. Germline assignment: CDR1 SGHNT and CDR2 YYREEE (reference sequence). CDR3 in amino acids: CAGSNTGLYTEAFF. In DNA, the CDR3 is TGTGCCGGCAGCAATACAGGGTTGTATACTGAAGCTTTCTTT.

The chain links TRBV18 to TRBJ2-1; 13 bases line up with TRBD2. Germline V gene lookup returns CDR1 KGHSH and CDR2 LQKENI. The trim removed 3 bases at V and 10 bases at J, leaving 6 bases unmatched. The CDR3 runs 15 residues. The CDR3 region is CASSPRLAGGWEQFF. The DNA of the CDR3 is TGTGCCAGCTCACCCAGACTAGCGGGAGGCTGGGAGCAGTTCTTC.

The chain has TRBV28 and TRBJ2-7; D may be TRBD2 (6 bases). This CDR3 is built from 16 residues. Trimming removed 6 bases at V and 4 bases at J, with 22 bases between. Germline V gene data show CDR1 as MDHEN and CDR2 as SYDVKM. CDR3 protein: CASSNSPEWGVYEQYF. In nucleotides, the CDR3 is TGTGCCAGCAGCAACAGCCCCGAATGGGGGGTATACGAGCAGTACTTC.

Notes on this clone: This may come from a read error, since a much larger clone is one base off. The chain links TRBV10-2 to TRBJ2-7; no definite D call. This CDR3 contains 12 residues. Germline lookup yields CDR1 WSHSY and CDR2 SAAADI. The CDR3 region has the DNA TGCGTCAGCTTGGGCAGCTCCTACGAGCAGTACTTC. Residues: CVSLGSSYEQYF.

The chain is built from TRBV7-2 and TRBJ2-7; 7 positions match TRBD2. Losses at the gene ends were 2 bases for V and 2 bases for J; bases not matched to a gene: 9. The CDR3 is 16 amino acids. Germline V lookup: CDR1 SGHTA, CDR2 FQGNSA. CDR3 DNA: TGTGCCAGCAGCTTAAGGCTAGCGGAGTGGACCTACGAGCAGTACTTC. It translates to CASSLRLAEWTYEQYF.

The chain joins TRBV30 to TRBJ2-7; D may correspond to TRBD1 or TRBD2 (5 bases each). V lost 0 bases, J lost 2 bases, and 11 bases lay in between. This CDR3 is 14 amino acids long. Germline assignment: CDR1 GTSNPN and CDR2 SVGIG (reference sequence). CDR3 sequence (DNA): TGTGCCTGGAGTGTGAATGGGGGTGCCTACGAGCAGTACTTC. This gives the protein CAWSVNGGAYEQYF.

This clone was detected only once. The genes are TRBV6-5 and TRBJ1-1; TRBD1 aligns across 9 bases. Per germline, CDR1 MNHEY and CDR2 SVGAGI. V trimming: 8 bases; J trimming: 0 bases; junction bases outside the gene matches: 7. The length of the CDR3 is 15 residues. The CDR3 DNA follows: TGTGCCAGCTCGGACGGGACAGGGTTGAACACTGAAGCTTTCTTT. It is translated as CASSDGTGLNTEAFF.

The chain carries TRBV28 and TRBJ1-4; 11 positions match TRBD1. CDR3 length: 16 amino acids. Germline V gene lookup returns CDR1 MDHEN and CDR2 SYDVKM. The V gene end was trimmed by 3 bases and the J gene end by 4 bases; junction bases not matched to a gene: 4. CDR3 bases: TGTGCCAGCAGTTTCCAAGGGACAGGGGGTAATGAAAAACTGTTTTTT. Protein sequence: CASSFQGTGGNEKLFF.

The V gene is TRBV7-6, the J gene TRBJ2-7; D tentatively reads TRBD1 or TRBD2 (5 bases each). V was trimmed by 5 bases and J by 6 bases, leaving 17 bases between them. The CDR3 consists of 14 residues. Per the germline V gene, CDR1 is SGHVS and CDR2 is FNYEAQ. CDR3 loop: CASSPRDRSSEQYF. DNA of the CDR3: TGTGCCAGCAGCCCGAGGGACCGATCATCCGAGCAGTACTTC.

The CDR3 bases are TGTGCCAGTTCAAAGTCGGGGACTGCGGGGGCTGAAGCTTTCTTT. This translates into CASSKSGTAGAEAFF. V gene TRBV18 combines with J gene TRBJ1-1, with D possibly TRBD1 on 5 matching bases. Trimming cost V 9 bases and J 6 bases, with 23 bases left between them. Germline V lookup: CDR1 KGHSH, CDR2 LQKENI. This CDR3 spans 15 amino acids.

V is TRBV28 and J is TRBJ2-1, with 9 bases that match TRBD2. The germline V gene encodes CDR1 MDHEN and CDR2 SYDVKM. The CDR3 runs 14 residues. The ends lost 11 bases at V and 2 bases at J; junction bases unmatched: 7. The chain's CDR3 is CAGGAGGPYNEQFF. For the CDR3, the DNA is TGTGCCGGTGGGGCGGGAGGGCCCTACAATGAGCAGTTCTTC.

V and J are TRBV11-3 and TRBJ2-5, with D uncertain. The DNA end is a closer match to TRBJ2-7, so the J assignment may be wrong. The CDR3 length is 12 residues. Per the germline V gene, CDR1 is SGHNT and CDR2 is YENEEA. CDR3 coding DNA: TGTGCCAGCAGCCCGCGATTCTACGAGCAGTACTTC. Translation: CASSPRFYEQYF.

This clone was counted only a few times. The CDR3 bases are TGTGCCAGCAGCCAGGGCCCCCAGGCACTTCAGTACTTC. It codes for CASSQGPQALQYF. J is TRBJ2-7 and V is TRBV5-5; D perhaps matches TRBD1 (5 bases). The V gene's germline CDR1 is SGHKS and CDR2 YYEKEE (reference sequence). Between the trimmed V and J ends, which lost 4 bases and 10 bases, there was a span of 18 bases. This CDR3 has 13 residues. Variable domain in full (rest from reference TRBV5-5 and TRBJ2-7): DAGVTQSPTHLIKTRGQQVTLRCSPISGHKSVSWYQQVLGQGPQFIFQYYEKEERGRGNFPDRFSARQFPNYSSELNVNALLLGDSALYLCASSQGPQALQYFGPGTRLTVT.

This clone has only one observation. Since a much larger clone is just one base distant, this may be a read error. V usage is TRBV5-1 and J usage is TRBJ2-1; TRBD1 matches 10 bases. The germline V gene encodes CDR1 SGHRS and CDR2 YFSETQ. CDR3 length equals 14 residues. CDR3 loop: CASSLVTGGFEQLF. CDR3 DNA: TGCGCCAGCAGCTTGGTGACAGGGGGCTTTGAGCAGCTCTTC.

The CDR3 sequence is CASSLATRGDRQPQHF. The CDR3 DNA follows: TGTGCCAGCAGCTTAGCGACTAGAGGGGACCGGCAGCCCCAGCATTTT. The V and J genes are TRBV7-8 and TRBJ1-5, with D possibly matching TRBD1 (5 bases). The CDR3 covers 16 residues. Germline V gene lookup returns CDR1 SGHVS and CDR2 FQNEAQ. The germline V and J ends were trimmed by 0 bases and 7 bases, with 16 bases remaining between them.

The rearrangement uses TRBV5-4 and TRBJ2-7; 8 bases line up with TRBD2. Germline CDR1 is SGHNT and CDR2 is YYREEE (reference sequence). CDR3 size: 14 residues. The V and J ends lost 2 bases and 1 base, in that order; junction bases with no gene match: 2. CDR3 loop: CASSFGGRSYEQYF. DNA for the CDR3: TGTGCCAGCAGCTTTGGCGGGAGGTCCTACGAGCAGTACTTC.

The CDR3 is CASSLADRGSYSYNEQFF. For the CDR3, the DNA is TGTGCCAGCAGTTTAGCGGACAGGGGATCCTACTCCTACAATGAGCAGTTCTTC. The chain is built from TRBV27 and TRBJ2-1; 9 nucleotides line up with TRBD1. The germline V gene has CDR1 MNHEY and CDR2 SMNVEV (reference sequence). The J segment lost 0 bases and the V segment lost 2 bases, leaving 8 bases of the junction unmatched. The CDR3 runs 18 residues.

The chain employs TRBV6-1 and TRBJ1-5; D possibly corresponds to TRBD1 (5 bases). CDR1 is MNHNS, CDR2 SASEGT, per germline. Trimming took off 3 bases at V and 7 bases at J, with 13 bases between the two ends. The length of the CDR3 is 14 residues. The CDR3 DNA follows: TGTGCCAGCAGTGACCCGGGCGGGGACCAGCCCCAGCATTTT. Translation: CASSDPGGDQPQHF.

The chain carries TRBV7-8 and TRBJ2-1, with 9 bases lining up with TRBD2. The trim removed 0 bases at V and 0 bases at J, leaving 15 bases unmatched. The CDR3 spans 21 residues. Looked up from germline, CDR1 is SGHVS and CDR2 is FQNEAQ. In DNA, the CDR3 is TGTGCCAGCAGCTTAGCCATAGCGGGAGAAGGACTTCAAGGCTCCTACAATGAGCAGTTCTTC. It specifies CASSLAIAGEGLQGSYNEQFF. Together with reference TRBV7-8 and TRBJ2-1, the CDR3 gives the full variable domain: GAGVSQSPRYKVAKRGQDVALRCDPISGHVSLFWYQQALGQGPEFLTYFQNEAQLDKSGLPSDRFFAERPEGSVSTLKIQRTQQEDSAVYLCASSLAIAGEGLQGSYNEQFFGPGTRLTVL.

This clone was counted between two and nine times. The chain has TRBV11-2 and TRBJ1-2; D call uncertain. Germline CDR1 reads SGHAT; CDR2 reads FQNNGV. V lost 3 bases to trimming and J lost 2 bases, with 7 bases between them. The length of the CDR3 is 13 residues. As DNA, the CDR3 is TGTGCCAGCAGCTTTGGAGCCAACTATGGCTACACCTTC. It codes for CASSFGANYGYTF. The entire variable domain, with the rest obtained from reference TRBV11-2 and TRBJ1-2, is as follows: EAGVAQSPRYKIIEKRQSVAFWCNPISGHATLYWYQQILGQGPKLLIQFQNNGVVDDSQLPKDRFSAERLKGVDSTLKIQPAKLEDSAVYLCASSFGANYGYTFGSGTRLTVV.